These T cell receptor beta chains were read from a single sample in a study of T-cell memory formation after mild COVID-19. Using its own MiXCR run on the 5' RACE reads, TCRdb lists one record per CDR3 protein. The sample has 110,000 to 150,000 distinct CDR3 sequences, under 30% seen once. Material for sequencing was PBMCs or a T cell subset sorted from them (not recorded which). The receptor set was obtained from an adult woman who had mild COVID-19 (a few samples of this study predate the infection). Cell type and time point are not known. CDR3s include the opening cysteine and the closing phenylalanine or tryptophan. D genes are given only for firm matches. Clone size is stated in some rows and not others, as once, few, many or a class when expanded.

D gene: TRBD2
J gene: TRBJ2-5
clone size: .
V gene: TRBV4-1
CDR3 protein: CASSQDLSGGPQETQYF
CDR3 DNA: TGCGCCAGCAGCCAAGACCTGAGCGGGGGGCCCCAAGAGACCCAGTACTTC

D gene: TRBD1
J gene: TRBJ1-2
clone size: .
V gene: TRBV4-1
CDR3 protein: CASSQRDRTTSDYGYTF
CDR3 DNA: TGCGCCAGCAGCCAAAGGGACAGGACCACCAGTGACTATGGCTACACCTTC

D gene: TRBD2
J gene: TRBJ2-7
clone size: .
V gene: TRBV12-3/TRBV12-4
CDR3 protein: CASSTSGRAYEQYF
CDR3 DNA: TGTGCCAGCAGTACTAGCGGGAGGGCCTACGAGCAGTACTTC

D gene: .
J gene: TRBJ2-4
clone size: few
V gene: TRBV21-1
CDR3 protein: CASSKKGARPGNIQYF
CDR3 DNA: TGTGCCAGCAGCAAAAAGGGGGCTAGGCCAGGCAACATTCAGTACTTC

D gene: .
J gene: TRBJ2-1
clone size: few
V gene: TRBV5-6
CDR3 protein: CASSLEIRGAEQFF
CDR3 DNA: TGTGCCAGCAGCTTGGAAATCCGCGGGGCTGAGCAGTTCTTC

D gene: .
J gene: TRBJ1-4
clone size: few
V gene: TRBV5-1
CDR3 protein: CASSFWGSSEKLFF
CDR3 DNA: TGCGCCAGCAGCTTCTGGGGGTCTAGCGAAAAACTGTTTTTT

D gene: TRBD2
J gene: TRBJ2-3
clone size: few
V gene: TRBV6-1
CDR3 protein: CASSGTSGGADTQYF
CDR3 DNA: TGTGCCAGCAGTGGGACTAGCGGGGGAGCAGATACGCAGTATTTT

D gene: .
J gene: TRBJ2-1
clone size: .
V gene: TRBV19
CDR3 protein: CASSIRAGEGALGNEQFF
CDR3 DNA: TGTGCCAGTAGTATACGCGCAGGGGAGGGGGCACTGGGCAATGAGCAGTTCTTC

D gene: .
J gene: TRBJ2-1
clone size: few
V gene: TRBV15
CDR3 protein: CATSRDLTAQGEQFF
CDR3 DNA: TGTGCCACCAGCAGAGATCTGACAGCGCAAGGTGAGCAGTTCTTC

D gene: .
J gene: TRBJ2-7
clone size: .
V gene: TRBV5-1
CDR3 protein: CASSLVWGPSYEQYF
CDR3 DNA: TGCGCCAGCAGCTTGGTTTGGGGACCCTCCTACGAGCAGTACTTC

D gene: .
J gene: TRBJ2-3
clone size: .
V gene: TRBV6-5
CDR3 protein: CASTYRDPYTDTQYF
CDR3 DNA: TGTGCCAGCACCTACCGGGACCCCTACACAGATACGCAGTATTTT

D gene: .
J gene: TRBJ1-2
clone size: .
V gene: TRBV7-6
CDR3 protein: CASSQGTGGARSYGYTF
CDR3 DNA: TGTGCCAGCAGCCAAGGGACCGGAGGGGCTCGCAGCTATGGCTACACCTTC

D gene: .
J gene: TRBJ2-7
clone size: many
V gene: TRBV7-2
CDR3 protein: CASSSTGPSYEQYF
CDR3 DNA: TGTGCCAGCAGCTCTACCGGGCCAAGCTACGAGCAGTACTTC

D gene: TRBD2
J gene: TRBJ2-7
clone size: many
V gene: TRBV5-6
CDR3 protein: CASSLGAVPSGQYF
CDR3 DNA: TGTGCCAGCAGCTTGGGTGCAGTCCCTAGCGGGCAGTACTTC

D gene: .
J gene: TRBJ2-5
clone size: .
V gene: TRBV7-6
CDR3 protein: CASSPRTGYGDQYF
CDR3 DNA: TGTGCCAGCAGCCCTAGAACCGGGTACGGAGACCAGTACTTC

D gene: TRBD2
J gene: TRBJ2-5
clone size: few
V gene: TRBV5-1
CDR3 protein: CASSSPGTSGETQYF
CDR3 DNA: TGCGCCAGCAGCTCGCCCGGGACTAGCGGAGAGACCCAGTACTTC

D gene: .
J gene: TRBJ1-3
clone size: .
V gene: TRBV7-8
CDR3 protein: CASSFITGSGNTIYF
CDR3 DNA: TGTGCCAGCAGCTTTATCACCGGCTCTGGAAACACCATATATTTT

D gene: .
J gene: TRBJ2-7
clone size: few
V gene: TRBV29-1
CDR3 protein: CSVLLDTYSYEQYF
CDR3 DNA: TGCAGCGTTCTGCTGGACACTTACTCCTACGAGCAGTACTTC

D gene: TRBD1
J gene: TRBJ2-5
clone size: .
V gene: TRBV7-9
CDR3 protein: CASSVGTARAQETQYF
CDR3 DNA: TGTGCCAGCAGCGTAGGGACAGCAAGAGCCCAAGAGACCCAGTACTTC

D gene: .
J gene: TRBJ2-1
clone size: few
V gene: TRBV9
CDR3 protein: CASSVGLVSEQFF
CDR3 DNA: TGTGCCAGCAGCGTAGGGCTAGTCAGCGAGCAGTTCTTC

D gene: .
J gene: TRBJ2-7
clone size: .
V gene: TRBV7-9
CDR3 protein: CASSSAGSVNEQYF
CDR3 DNA: TGTGCCAGCAGCTCCGCAGGGTCTGTAAACGAGCAGTACTTC

D gene: .
J gene: TRBJ1-1
clone size: few
V gene: TRBV20-1
CDR3 protein: CSARGGSTGRENTEAFF
CDR3 DNA: TGCAGTGCTAGAGGGGGATCTACGGGACGGGAGAACACTGAAGCTTTCTTT

D gene: .
J gene: TRBJ2-7
clone size: .
V gene: TRBV27
CDR3 protein: CASSSGQSSYEQYF
CDR3 DNA: TGTGCCAGCAGTTCCGGACAGAGCTCCTACGAGCAGTACTTC

D gene: .
J gene: TRBJ2-1
clone size: .
V gene: TRBV19
CDR3 protein: CASSIGGGGSYNEQFF
CDR3 DNA: TGTGCCAGTAGTATTGGTGGAGGGGGAAGCTACAATGAGCAGTTCTTC

D gene: .
J gene: TRBJ1-2
clone size: .
V gene: TRBV5-1
CDR3 protein: CASSLEGTGLRLYGYTF
CDR3 DNA: TGCGCCAGCAGCTTGGAGGGAACAGGGCTCAGACTCTATGGCTACACCTTC

D gene: TRBD2
J gene: TRBJ2-3
clone size: .
V gene: TRBV12-3/TRBV12-4
CDR3 protein: CASSSLTSGSTDTQYF
CDR3 DNA: TGTGCCAGCAGTTCCCTGACTAGCGGCAGCACAGATACGCAGTATTTT

D gene: .
J gene: TRBJ1-1
clone size: .
V gene: TRBV6-5
CDR3 protein: CASSYKVPMNTEAFF
CDR3 DNA: TGTGCCAGCAGTTACAAAGTACCTATGAACACTGAAGCTTTCTTT

D gene: .
J gene: TRBJ1-3
clone size: .
V gene: TRBV7-8
CDR3 protein: CASSTMGGPQTGPGAGNTIYF
CDR3 DNA: TGTGCCAGCAGCACGATGGGGGGCCCCCAGACAGGACCAGGGGCTGGAAACACCATATATTTT

D gene: .
J gene: TRBJ2-1
clone size: few
V gene: TRBV9
CDR3 protein: CASSPQVGDEQFF
CDR3 DNA: TGTGCCAGCAGCCCCCAGGTAGGGGATGAGCAGTTCTTC

D gene: TRBD2
J gene: TRBJ2-1
clone size: few
V gene: TRBV20-1
CDR3 protein: CSARGASGSYNEQFF
CDR3 DNA: TGCAGTGCTAGAGGGGCTAGCGGCTCCTACAATGAGCAGTTCTTC

D gene: .
J gene: TRBJ2-7
clone size: .
V gene: TRBV11-2
CDR3 protein: CATGDEFSYEQYF
CDR3 DNA: TGTGCCACCGGAGACGAGTTCTCCTACGAGCAGTACTTC

D gene: TRBD1
J gene: TRBJ1-5
clone size: .
V gene: TRBV30
CDR3 protein: CAWTQGVWGNQPQHF
CDR3 DNA: TGTGCCTGGACCCAGGGGGTCTGGGGCAATCAGCCCCAGCATTTT

D gene: .
J gene: TRBJ2-3
clone size: few
V gene: TRBV7-9
CDR3 protein: CASPLGTSGTDTQYF
CDR3 DNA: TGTGCCAGCCCTCTAGGGACCAGCGGCACAGATACGCAGTATTTT

D gene: .
J gene: TRBJ1-5
clone size: .
V gene: TRBV2
CDR3 protein: CASSPWLDNQPQHF
CDR3 DNA: TGTGCCAGCAGCCCCTGGCTGGACAATCAGCCCCAGCATTTT

D gene: .
J gene: TRBJ2-5
clone size: .
V gene: TRBV20-1
CDR3 protein: CSARDPGGEETQYF
CDR3 DNA: TGCAGTGCTAGAGATCCCGGCGGAGAAGAGACCCAGTACTTC

D gene: .
J gene: TRBJ1-2
clone size: few
V gene: TRBV6-2/TRBV6-3
CDR3 protein: CASSYGLGAYGYTF
CDR3 DNA: TGTGCCAGCAGTTACGGGCTGGGAGCCTATGGCTACACCTTC

D gene: .
J gene: TRBJ2-7
clone size: few
V gene: TRBV7-9
CDR3 protein: CASSSNGLSYEQYF
CDR3 DNA: TGTGCCAGCAGCTCAAATGGCCTTTCCTACGAGCAGTACTTC

D gene: TRBD1
J gene: TRBJ2-7
clone size: .
V gene: TRBV7-9
CDR3 protein: CASAETGSRYEQYF
CDR3 DNA: TGTGCCAGCGCTGAGACAGGGTCCAGGTACGAGCAGTACTTC

D gene: .
J gene: TRBJ2-1
clone size: .
V gene: TRBV9
CDR3 protein: CASSAEGWEDEQFF
CDR3 DNA: TGTGCCAGCAGCGCCGAGGGGTGGGAAGATGAGCAGTTCTTC

D gene: TRBD2
J gene: TRBJ2-5
clone size: few
V gene: TRBV3-1
CDR3 protein: CASSQGMRGDQETQYF
CDR3 DNA: TGTGCCAGCAGCCAGGGGATGCGGGGGGACCAAGAGACCCAGTACTTC

D gene: TRBD1
J gene: TRBJ1-1
clone size: .
V gene: TRBV15
CDR3 protein: CATKRDRGNTEAFF
CDR3 DNA: TGTGCCACCAAGCGGGACAGGGGAAACACTGAAGCTTTCTTT

D gene: .
J gene: TRBJ2-1
clone size: few
V gene: TRBV12-3/TRBV12-4
CDR3 protein: CASSLSGLYNEQFF
CDR3 DNA: TGTGCCAGCAGTTTAAGCGGTTTATACAATGAGCAGTTCTTC

D gene: TRBD2
J gene: TRBJ2-1
clone size: few
V gene: TRBV6-1
CDR3 protein: CASSRMDVWAGDYNEQFF
CDR3 DNA: TGTGCCAGCAGTCGTATGGATGTCTGGGCGGGGGACTACAATGAGCAGTTCTTC

D gene: TRBD1
J gene: TRBJ1-1
clone size: .
V gene: TRBV7-9
CDR3 protein: CASSLPGTDTEAFF
CDR3 DNA: TGTGCCAGCAGTCTACCCGGGACAGACACTGAAGCTTTCTTT

D gene: TRBD1
J gene: TRBJ1-2
clone size: few
V gene: TRBV2
CDR3 protein: CASSATGVPYGYTF
CDR3 DNA: TGTGCCAGCAGTGCGACAGGGGTACCATATGGCTACACCTTC

D gene: TRBD2
J gene: TRBJ2-5
clone size: .
V gene: TRBV4-1
CDR3 protein: CASSQVGLEETQYF
CDR3 DNA: TGCGCCAGCAGCCAAGTGGGACTAGAGGAGACCCAGTACTTC

D gene: TRBD2
J gene: TRBJ2-2
clone size: few
V gene: TRBV12-3/TRBV12-4
CDR3 protein: CASSTGTSGANTGELFF
CDR3 DNA: TGTGCCAGCAGTACCGGGACTAGCGGGGCGAACACCGGGGAGCTGTTTTTT

D gene: TRBD2
J gene: TRBJ2-3
clone size: .
V gene: TRBV7-9
CDR3 protein: CASSLILAGSTDTQYF
CDR3 DNA: TGTGCCAGCAGCTTAATACTAGCGGGCAGCACAGATACGCAGTATTTT

D gene: .
J gene: TRBJ2-3
clone size: few
V gene: TRBV20-1
CDR3 protein: CSAPPGAWGAADTQYF
CDR3 DNA: TGCAGTGCTCCGCCGGGGGCATGGGGCGCCGCAGATACGCAGTATTTT

D gene: .
J gene: TRBJ2-3
clone size: few
V gene: TRBV4-3
CDR3 protein: CASSQDARPPISTDTQYF
CDR3 DNA: TGCGCCAGCAGCCAAGACGCTAGACCTCCGATTAGCACAGATACGCAGTATTTT

D gene: .
J gene: TRBJ2-3
clone size: once
V gene: TRBV5-1
CDR3 protein: CASSPPTIVARITDTQYF
CDR3 DNA: TGCGCCAGCAGCCCCCCTACAATAGTGGCCCGCATCACAGATACGCAGTATTTT

D gene: TRBD1
J gene: TRBJ1-1
clone size: many
V gene: TRBV9
CDR3 protein: CASSAGDRLNTEAFF
CDR3 DNA: TGTGCCAGCAGCGCGGGGGACAGGCTGAACACTGAAGCTTTCTTT

D gene: .
J gene: TRBJ2-3
clone size: .
V gene: TRBV5-5
CDR3 protein: CASSRTWGDTQYF
CDR3 DNA: TGTGCCAGCAGCCGGACCTGGGGAGATACGCAGTATTTT

D gene: .
J gene: TRBJ2-3
clone size: few
V gene: TRBV4-2
CDR3 protein: CASRVHTSTDTQYF
CDR3 DNA: TGTGCCAGCCGGGTTCACACTAGCACAGATACGCAGTATTTT

D gene: .
J gene: TRBJ1-3
clone size: few
V gene: TRBV24-1
CDR3 protein: CATSSGSGNTIYF
CDR3 DNA: TGTGCCACCAGTTCCGGGAGCGGGAACACCATATATTTT

D gene: .
J gene: TRBJ1-1
clone size: .
V gene: TRBV4-2
CDR3 protein: CASSQDMGVNTEAFF
CDR3 DNA: TGTGCCAGCAGCCAAGATATGGGTGTTAACACTGAAGCTTTCTTT

D gene: .
J gene: TRBJ1-1
clone size: .
V gene: TRBV27
CDR3 protein: CASSSTLNTEAFF
CDR3 DNA: TGTGCCAGCAGCTCGACCTTGAACACTGAAGCTTTCTTT